Listed below are T cell receptor beta chains from one sample, sequenced in a study of cytomegalovirus exposure and HLA in healthy donors. Profiling relied on immunoSEQ multiplex PCR, and the TCRdb table lists in-frame clones only, not all of them. The sample includes some 130,000 clones, 80% of them seen just once. Material: PBMCs. The receptors come from a man aged 25 to 45 in good health and CMV-seronegative. Both conserved end residues are part of each CDR3. Fields, in order: clone size, J gene, D gene, V gene, CDR3 protein, CDR3 DNA. D genes are given only for firm matches. Some rows have no size entry. The others give once, few or many, or a class for an expanded clone.

>-|TRBJ1-2|TRBD1|TRBV6-1
CASSEAQGAGYGYTF
TGTGCCAGCAGTGAAGCACAGGGGGCCGGCTATGGCTACACCTTC
>-|TRBJ2-1|-|TRBV6-4
CASSDPGSPGNEQFF
TGTGCCAGCAGTGACCCCGGGTCCCCGGGCAATGAGCAGTTCTTC
>-|TRBJ1-2|-|TRBV19
CASSYTGSRGYTF
TGTGCCAGTAGTTATACTGGATCGAGGGGCTACACCTTC
>-|TRBJ2-6|-|TRBV7-2
CASSFLQTRANVLTF
TGTGCCAGCAGCTTTCTACAAACTAGGGCCAACGTCCTGACTTTC
>once|TRBJ2-2|-|TRBV29-1
CSVAYLEGTGELFF
TGCAGCGTCGCATATTTAGAGGGAACCGGGGAGCTGTTTTTT
>-|TRBJ1-5|-|TRBV18
CASSPRVGGSNQPQHF
TGTGCCAGCTCACCACGGGTCGGAGGGTCCAATCAGCCCCAGCATTTT
>-|TRBJ2-5|TRBD2|TRBV9
CASSVGGEGTQYF
TGTGCCAGCAGCGTCGGAGGGGAGGGGACCCAGTACTTC
>-|TRBJ1-5|-|TRBV6-5
CASSFGRGQPQHF
TGTGCCAGCAGTTTTGGCAGGGGCCAGCCCCAGCATTTT
>once|TRBJ1-5|-|TRBV5-4
CASSWGGGLDQPQHF
TGTGCCAGCAGTTGGGGAGGAGGGCTAGATCAGCCCCAGCATTTT
>-|TRBJ2-1|-|TRBV5-4
CASSLKHSGSMNEQFF
TGTGCCAGCAGCTTGAAACATTCGGGGAGTATGAATGAGCAGTTCTTC
>-|TRBJ2-1|-|TRBV29-1
CSGQANPGGSGDEQFF
TGCAGCGGCCAGGCGAACCCCGGCGGGTCGGGCGATGAGCAGTTCTTC
>-|TRBJ2-6|TRBD1|TRBV7-9
CASSLVGQISGANVLTF
TGTGCCAGCAGCTTAGTGGGACAGATCTCTGGGGCCAACGTCCTGACTTTC
>-|TRBJ2-7|TRBD2|TRBV6-1
CASSEAGGSPYEQYF
TGTGCCAGCAGTGAAGCCGGGGGGAGCCCCTACGAGCAGTACTTC
>-|TRBJ2-5|TRBD1|TRBV30
CAWTAQGAKQETQYF
TGTGCCTGGACGGCACAGGGGGCGAAGCAAGAGACCCAGTACTTC
>-|TRBJ2-7|-|TRBV5-1
CASSLATVPPYEQYF
TGCGCCAGCAGCTTGGCGACAGTACCCCCCTACGAGCAGTACTTC
>few|TRBJ2-1|-|TRBV30
CATDKSSYNEQFF
TGTGCCACCGACAAGAGCTCCTACAATGAGCAGTTCTTC
>-|TRBJ2-7|TRBD2|TRBV11-2
CASSNGLAESSYEQYF
TGTGCCAGCAGCAACGGACTAGCGGAGAGCTCCTACGAGCAGTACTTC
>once|TRBJ2-3|-|TRBV2
CASSLDTQYF
TGTGCCAGCAGTCTGGATACGCAGTATTTT
>-|TRBJ1-2|-|TRBV2
CASSDVNRYYGYTF
TGTGCCAGCAGTGACGTCAACAGATACTATGGCTACACCTTC
>few|TRBJ1-5|-|TRBV6-1
CASSEFGAVSNQPQHF
TGTGCCAGCAGTGAATTTGGGGCAGTAAGCAATCAGCCCCAGCATTTT
>-|TRBJ2-7|TRBD1|TRBV11-2
CASSWDREYEQYF
TGTGCCAGCAGCTGGGACAGGGAATACGAGCAGTACTTC
>once|TRBJ2-1|TRBD2|TRBV2
CASSEVAGGIGSSYNEQFF
TGTGCCAGCAGTGAGGTAGCGGGAGGAATAGGGAGCTCCTACAATGAGCAGTTCTTC
>-|TRBJ2-7|-|TRBV4-2
CASSQDLGRENEQYF
TGTGCCAGCAGCCAAGATCTTGGACGGGAAAACGAGCAGTACTTC
>-|TRBJ1-1|-|TRBV19
CASSAGDGTEAFF
TGTGCCAGTAGTGCGGGGGATGGCACTGAAGCTTTCTTT
>-|TRBJ2-1|TRBD2|TRBV7-2
CASSSPGLAENNEQFF
TGTGCCAGCAGCTCACCGGGACTAGCGGAGAACAATGAGCAGTTCTTC
>-|TRBJ1-6|-|TRBV4-1
CASSQERGSYNSPLHF
TGCGCCAGCAGCCAAGAACGGGGTTCCTATAATTCACCCCTCCACTTT
>few|TRBJ2-6|-|TRBV6-6
CASSSPGTSGANVLTF
TGTGCCAGCAGTTCTCCAGGGACATCTGGGGCCAACGTCCTGACTTTC
>-|TRBJ1-1|TRBD1|TRBV18
CASSSRDRNTEAFF
TGTGCCAGCTCATCCCGGGACAGGAACACTGAAGCTTTCTTT
>-|TRBJ1-3|-|TRBV6-1
CASSGRVGNTIYF
TGTGCCAGCAGTGGCAGGGTTGGAAACACCATATATTTT
>-|TRBJ2-7|TRBD2|TRBV6-6
CASRGLAGEYEQYF
TGTGCCAGCAGGGGACTAGCGGGAGAGTACGAGCAGTACTTC
>-|TRBJ2-1|-|TRBV5-1
CASSLRIRGAGNEQFF
TGCGCCAGCAGCTTGCGTATTCGCGGGGCTGGGAATGAGCAGTTCTTC
>-|TRBJ2-1|TRBD2|TRBV11-2
CASSLDPGLAPLGDEQFF
TGTGCCAGCAGCTTAGATCCGGGACTAGCTCCCTTAGGGGATGAGCAGTTCTTC
>-|TRBJ1-1|-|TRBV4-2
CASSQETGMNTEAFF
TGTGCCAGCAGCCAAGAAACGGGGATGAACACTGAAGCTTTCTTT
>-|TRBJ2-1|TRBD1|TRBV6-6
CASSTLQGAGDEQFF
TGTGCCAGCAGTACCCTGCAGGGGGCTGGAGATGAGCAGTTCTTC
>-|TRBJ2-7|-|TRBV7-9
CASSFYGSGAYEQYF
TGTGCCAGCAGCTTCTACGGGAGTGGGGCCTACGAGCAGTACTTC
>few|TRBJ1-1|-|TRBV5-1
CASSLGGGLNTEAFF
TGCGCCAGCAGCTTGGGGGGAGGGTTGAACACTGAAGCTTTCTTT
>-|TRBJ1-5|-|TRBV9
CASSVEGVGQPQHF
TGTGCCAGCAGCGTAGAGGGAGTAGGGCAGCCCCAGCATTTT